This TCR beta chain was documented in a study of T cell responses to AZD1222 COVID-19 vaccine. Overall study results and limits: Reports indicate that nearly half of spike-specific TCRs are directed at unmutated variant regions.

This clone came up once. What it binds is unknown. Trimming removed 2 bases from V and 1 base from J; junction bases left unmatched: 1. The CDR3 has 15 amino acids. CDR1 and CDR2 from the germline V gene are SGHTA and FQGTGA. Sequencing used immunoSEQ multiplex PCR; TCRdb keeps in-frame clones, though not all of them. Counted here are more than 150,000 clones, under 95% occurring once; the ten biggest clones make up approximately 4.8%. The gene calls are TRBV7-3 and TRBJ2-1; 8 bases are shared with TRBD2. The sequencing here drew on peripheral blood, taken on day 0 of AZD1222 vaccination. The source of this sequence is an adult in good health. The CDR3 nucleotides read TGTGCCAGCAGCTTACGCGGGAGGTCCTACAATGAGCAGTTCTTC. This codes for CASSLRGRSYNEQFF. Variable domain in full (rest from reference TRBV7-3 and TRBJ2-1): GAGVSQTPSNKVTEKGKYVELRCDPISGHTALYWYRQSLGQGPEFLIYFQGTGAADDSGLPNDRFFAVRPEGSVSTLKIQRTERGDSAVYLCASSLRGRSYNEQFFGPGTRLTVL.